The 13 T cell receptor beta chains below come from one sample, sequenced in a study of T cell responses to AZD1222 COVID-19 vaccine. TCRdb keeps only in-frame clones here, not all; method: immunoSEQ multiplex PCR. The sample includes roughly 170,000 clones, about 92% seen only once; the top ten take approximately 0.88%. The material sequenced was peripheral blood, taken on day 0 of AZD1222 vaccination. The receptors come from an adult in good health.

The V call is TRBV7-2, the J call TRBJ1-2; 10 bases align to TRBD1. This CDR3 region has 14 residues. Germline lookup yields CDR1 SGHTA and CDR2 FQGNSA. The trim removed 5 bases at V and 3 bases at J, leaving 3 bases unmatched. Written as DNA, the CDR3 is TGTGCCAGCAGCGCGACAGGGGGCGACTATGGCTACACCTTC. Translated: CASSATGGDYGYTF.

CDR3 nucleotide sequence: TGCGCCAGCAGCCGGGGAGCGGGGGACACCGGGGAGCTGTTTTTT. Protein product: CASSRGAGDTGELFF. The chain is built from TRBV4-1 and TRBJ2-2; 8 bases agree with TRBD2. The CDR3 has 15 residues. The junction had 4 bases not matched to a gene; V was cut back by 4 bases and J by 3 bases. Germline V gene data show CDR1 as MGHRA and CDR2 as YSYEKL.

This sequence joins TRBV30 and TRBJ1-3; D call uncertain. V was pared by 1 base and J by 0 bases, with 4 bases between. Per the germline V gene, CDR1 is GTSNPN and CDR2 is SVGIG (reference sequence). The CDR3 contains 13 residues. The CDR3 here is CAWSAPSGNTIYF. CDR3 in DNA: TGTGCCTGGAGTGCCCCCTCTGGAAACACCATATATTTT. The full variable domain, rest sourced from reference TRBV30 and TRBJ1-3, is SQTIHQWPATLVQPVGSPLSLECTVEGTSNPNLYWYRQAAGRGLQLLFYSVGIGQISSEVPQNLSASRPQDRQFILSSKKLLLSDSGFYLCAWSAPSGNTIYFGEGSWLTVV.

This chain joins TRBV28 and TRBJ2-7; possibly TRBD2 for D (6 bases). V dropped 2 bases and J dropped 0 bases, with 8 bases sitting between them. The germline gives CDR1 MDHEN, CDR2 SYDVKM. This CDR3 contains 14 residues. In DNA, the CDR3 is TGTGCCAGCAGTTTAAGGGACTTCTCCTACGAGCAGTACTTC. This gives the protein CASSLRDFSYEQYF.

The chain is built from TRBV28 and TRBJ2-1, with 12 bases that match TRBD2. This CDR3 contains 16 residues. From germline, CDR1 is MDHEN and CDR2 SYDVKM. The ends lost 5 bases at V and 4 bases at J; junction bases unmatched: 6. The CDR3 coding sequence is TGTGCCAGCAGTCTTCGGACTAGCGGGGCTTACAATGAGCAGTTCTTC. This gives the protein CASSLRTSGAYNEQFF. Supplemented by reference TRBV28 and TRBJ2-1, the full variable domain reads DVKVTQSSRYLVKRTGEKVFLECVQDMDHENMFWYRQDPGLGLRLIYFSYDVKMKEKGDIPEGYSVSREKKERFSLILESASTNQTSMYLCASSLRTSGAYNEQFFGPGTRLTVL.

The chain employs TRBV7-2 and TRBJ1-2; 7 nucleotides line up with TRBD1. Germline V gene lookup returns CDR1 SGHTA and CDR2 FQGNSA. This CDR3 contains 15 residues. V lost 4 bases and J lost 2; bases outside the gene matches: 7. CDR3 DNA sequence: TGTGCCAGCAGCTACCGACAGGGAGAAAACTATGGCTACACCTTC. This sequence encodes CASSYRQGENYGYTF.

The CDR3 sequence is CASRLDRNQPQHF. The CDR3, as DNA: TGTGCCAGCAGACTCGACAGAAATCAGCCCCAGCATTTT. V gene TRBV27 combines with J gene TRBJ1-5; a possible D gene is TRBD1 (5 bases). Trimming took 6 bases from V and 4 from J, leaving 10 bases between them. From germline, CDR1 is MNHEY and CDR2 SMNVEV (reference sequence). CDR3 size: 13 residues.

The V call is TRBV7-2, the J call TRBJ1-6, with D unresolved. CDR3 size: 14 residues. V was clipped by 6 bases and J by 7 bases, with 13 bases between them. CDR1 and CDR2 from the germline V gene are SGHTA and FQGNSA. The CDR3 sequence is CASRFRSQNSPLHF. CDR3 nucleotides: TGTGCCAGCAGATTTAGGTCGCAGAATTCACCCCTCCACTTT.

This chain connects TRBV7-7 to TRBJ2-1; 11 bases match TRBD1. The CDR3 totals 14 residues. Germline values: CDR1 SSHAT, CDR2 FNYEAQ (reference sequence). CDR3 loop: CASALGTGGYEQFF. The CDR3 coding sequence is TGTGCTAGCGCCTTGGGGACAGGGGGGTATGAGCAGTTCTTC.

This clone was seen a single time. The chain combines TRBV12-3 or TRBV12-4 with TRBJ1-2, with D unclear. Trimming removed 3 bases at V and 14 bases at J, with 16 bases between. This CDR3 is 12 amino acids long. The DNA of the CDR3 is TGTGCCAGCAGTTTTCCCCCAAACATGTTTACCTTC. Its translation: CASSFPPNMFTF.

The chain is built from TRBV7-9 and TRBJ1-6, with D possibly being TRBD1 (5 bases). V lost 2 bases and J 10 bases, leaving 21 bases between the germline ends. The CDR3 runs 17 residues. Germline CDR1 SEHNR, CDR2 FQNEAQ (reference sequence). The CDR3 reads CASSLPISRGAGSPLHF. The CDR3 coding sequence is TGTGCCAGCAGCTTACCGATCAGTCGGGGCGCGGGATCACCCCTCCACTTT.

The chain links TRBV11-2 to TRBJ2-7; tentative D call: TRBD2 (6 bases). V was shortened by 2 bases and J by 9 bases, with 20 bases between the two germline ends. Germline V gives CDR1 SGHAT, CDR2 FQNNGV. This CDR3 is built from 15 residues. This CDR3 reads CASSLNSGVPEGQYF. DNA of the CDR3: TGTGCCAGCAGCTTAAACTCGGGGGTCCCTGAGGGGCAGTACTTC. Based on the CDR3 plus reference TRBV11-2 and TRBJ2-7, the full variable domain is EAGVAQSPRYKIIEKRQSVAFWCNPISGHATLYWYQQILGQGPKLLIQFQNNGVVDDSQLPKDRFSAERLKGVDSTLKIQPAKLEDSAVYLCASSLNSGVPEGQYFGPGTRLTVT.

This clone is a singleton in its sample. The rearrangement joins TRBV6-1 to TRBJ1-6, with TRBD1 identical over 10 bases. The trim removed 5 bases at V and 11 bases at J, leaving 6 bases unmatched. The CDR3 sequence is 14 residues long. The germline gives CDR1 MNHNS, CDR2 SASEGT. CDR3 protein: CASSWDRGWTPLHF. The CDR3 bases are TGTGCCAGCAGTTGGGACAGGGGTTGGACACCCCTCCACTTT.